These 27 T cell receptor beta chains originate from one sample sequenced in a study of OX40 agonist ivuxolimab in advanced cancers. Generated by immunoSEQ multiplex PCR, the TCRdb table keeps only in-frame clones and is missing some. In the table there are tens of thousands of clones, approximately 90% of which are singletons. Sample: CD4+ or CD8+ T cells sorted from blood, taken in a trial of the OX40 agonist ivuxolimab. Receptor source: an adult with an advanced solid tumor such as melanoma, head and neck, liver or kidney cancer.

About this clone: The same CDR3 is also encoded by other DNA sequences in this sample. The gene calls are TRBV6-6 and TRBJ1-1; D not certain. With 7 bases removed from V and 1 base from J, the gap between germline ends came to 7 bases. This CDR3 is built from 12 residues. Germline V lookup: CDR1 MNHNY, CDR2 SVGAGI (reference sequence). In DNA form, the CDR3 reads TGTGCCAGCACCCGAGGGAACACTGAAGCTTTCTTT. It specifies CASTRGNTEAFF.

The V gene is TRBV19, the J gene TRBJ2-1; TRBD1 aligns across 10 bases. The V segment lost 6 bases and the J segment 7 bases; nucleotides outside the gene matches: 9. This CDR3 contains 15 residues. The V gene's germline CDR1 is LNHDA and CDR2 SQIVND (reference sequence). As DNA, the CDR3 is TGTGCCAGTAGGGTAATGGGACAGGGGATGAATGAGCAGTTCTTC. Its translation: CASRVMGQGMNEQFF.

The chain's CDR3 is CASSPAQRNTEAFF. DNA of the CDR3: TGTGCCAGCTCACCAGCACAGAGAAACACTGAAGCTTTCTTT. This chain links TRBV18 with TRBJ1-1; no reliable D call. The CDR3 has 14 amino acids. V lost 2 bases and J 2 bases, leaving 9 bases between the germline ends. Per germline, CDR1 KGHSH and CDR2 LQKENI.

V gene TRBV2 combines with J gene TRBJ1-1; the D is unclear. From germline, CDR1 is SNHLY and CDR2 FYNNEI. The V and J ends lost 2 bases and 9 bases respectively, with 7 bases between them. The CDR3 has 11 residues. The CDR3 DNA reads as TGTGCCAGCAGTGAAACGTGGAAAGCTTTCTTT. It yields the protein CASSETWKAFF.

The chain carries TRBV6-5 and TRBJ1-1; no clear D gene. The CDR3 is made up of 13 amino acids. Trimming stripped 5 bases from V and 0 bases from J, with 7 bases between. The germline gives CDR1 MNHEY, CDR2 SVGAGI. The CDR3 bases are TGTGCCAGCAGTGAACGGATGAACACTGAAGCTTTCTTT. This sequence encodes CASSERMNTEAFF.

The chain employs TRBV11-2 and TRBJ1-5; TRBD1 might be the D (5 bases). Trimming removed 1 base from V and 3 bases from J, with 7 bases in between. Germline V gives CDR1 SGHAT, CDR2 FQNNGV. This CDR3 comprises 14 residues. The CDR3 bases are TGTGCCAGCAGCTTAGCAGGGTACAATCAGCCCCAGCATTTT. It specifies CASSLAGYNQPQHF. The full variable domain, rest sourced from reference TRBV11-2 and TRBJ1-5, is EAGVAQSPRYKIIEKRQSVAFWCNPISGHATLYWYQQILGQGPKLLIQFQNNGVVDDSQLPKDRFSAERLKGVDSTLKIQPAKLEDSAVYLCASSLAGYNQPQHFGDGTRLSIL.

This chain uses TRBV7-8 with TRBJ2-1; tentative D call: TRBD2 (5 bases). There are 15 residues in the CDR3. The germline gives CDR1 SGHVS, CDR2 FQNEAQ. The V end lost 0 bases, the J end lost 8 bases, and 14 bases lay between the germline ends. The CDR3 DNA reads as TGTGCCAGCAGCTTAGCGCTAGCCTACGGAGATGAGCAGTTCTTC. This translates into CASSLALAYGDEQFF.

The V call is TRBV30, the J call TRBJ1-4; D is undetermined. CDR3 size: 13 residues. Trimming cost V 2 bases and J 3 bases, with 7 bases left between them. CDR1 is GTSNPN, CDR2 SVGIG, per germline (reference sequence). This CDR3 is CAWSSWANEKLFF. CDR3 DNA sequence: TGTGCCTGGAGTTCGTGGGCTAATGAAAAACTGTTTTTT. The full variable domain, its missing parts supplied by reference TRBV30 and TRBJ1-4, is SQTIHQWPATLVQPVGSPLSLECTVEGTSNPNLYWYRQAAGRGLQLLFYSVGIGQISSEVPQNLSASRPQDRQFILSSKKLLLSDSGFYLCAWSSWANEKLFFGSGTQLSVL.

DNA of the CDR3: TGTGCCAGCGGCTCTCCCAGACAGGGGGCCTATGGCTACACCTTC. This codes for CASGSPRQGAYGYTF. The rearrangement joins TRBV27 to TRBJ1-2; TRBD1 matches 10 bases. Germline lookup yields CDR1 MNHEY and CDR2 SMNVEV (reference sequence). The V gene end was trimmed by 8 bases and the J gene end by 4 bases; junction bases not matched to a gene: 10. This CDR3 comprises 15 residues.

The chain combines TRBV9 with TRBJ1-6; a weak D match, TRBD1 (5 bases). The CDR3 contains 15 residues. V lost 4 bases and J 2 bases, leaving 10 bases between the germline ends. The germline V gene has CDR1 SGDLS and CDR2 YYNGEE. CDR3 coding DNA: TGTGCCAGCAGCCGCAGACAGACCTATAATTCACCCCTCCACTTT. This gives the protein CASSRRQTYNSPLHF.

The gene calls are TRBV2 and TRBJ1-1; D unresolved. CDR1 is SNHLY and CDR2 is FYNNEI in the germline V gene. This CDR3 is 14 amino acids long. V dropped 8 bases and J dropped 2 bases, with 15 bases sitting between them. CDR3 coding DNA: TGTGCCAGCTCTGCCCCCTTCCGAAACACTGAAGCTTTCTTT. Amino acid sequence: CASSAPFRNTEAFF. Full variable domain (outside the CDR3, taken from reference TRBV2 and TRBJ1-1): EPEVTQTPSHQVTQMGQEVILRCVPISNHLYFYWYRQILGQKVEFLVSFYNNEISEKSEIFDDQFSVERPDGSNFTLKIRSTKLEDSAMYFCASSAPFRNTEAFFGQGTRLTVV.

The rearrangement links TRBV7-3 to TRBJ2-5; no reliable D call. The CDR3 loop spans 13 amino acids. Germline V gives CDR1 SGHTA, CDR2 FQGTGA. V dropped 5 bases and J dropped 5 bases, with 12 bases sitting between them. The CDR3: CASSPQVGETQYF. As DNA, the CDR3 is TGTGCCAGCAGCCCTCAGGTGGGGGAGACCCAGTACTTC.

The V and J genes are TRBV6-1 and TRBJ2-5, with 8 bases identical to TRBD1. Germline CDR1 and CDR2: MNHNS and SASEGT. J gave up 5 bases and V 3 bases, and 8 bases lay outside the gene matches. This CDR3 region has 15 residues. The CDR3 sequence: CASSESGGRSETQYF. Here the CDR3 DNA reads TGTGCCAGCAGTGAGTCAGGGGGCAGGAGCGAGACCCAGTACTTC.

CDR3 protein: CASSPGTNSPLHF. The CDR3 DNA is TGTGCCAGCAGCCCGGGGACCAATTCACCCCTCCACTTT. The gene calls are TRBV7-6 and TRBJ1-6, with TRBD1 as a possible D gene (5 bases). The V end was cut by 5 bases, the J end by 7 bases, with 9 bases between. Per germline, CDR1 SGHVS and CDR2 FNYEAQ. This CDR3 has 13 residues.

This clone was recorded once. The chain couples TRBV28 to TRBJ1-6; TRBD1 aligns across 7 bases. With 5 bases clipped from V and 9 bases from J, the junction kept 16 bases outside the gene matches. This CDR3 is 17 amino acids long. CDR1 MDHEN and CDR2 SYDVKM come from the germline V gene. The CDR3 spells CASSANRGPLPGSPLHF. The CDR3 DNA sequence: TGTGCCAGCAGTGCCAACAGGGGTCCTCTTCCCGGTTCACCCCTCCACTTT.

The chain couples TRBV30 to TRBJ2-7; D perhaps matches TRBD1 (5 bases). CDR3 length: 14 amino acids. Trimming cost V 0 bases and J 0 bases, with 9 bases left between them. Germline V gene data show CDR1 as GTSNPN and CDR2 as SVGIG (reference sequence). The DNA of the CDR3 is TGTGCCTGGAGTGTAATACAGGACTCCTACGAGCAGTACTTC. Translation: CAWSVIQDSYEQYF.

A single count supports this clone. The chain uses TRBV7-2 and TRBJ1-6, with 10 bases identical to TRBD1. Germline CDR1 SGHTA, CDR2 FQGNSA. There are 16 residues in the CDR3. V trimming: 5 bases; J trimming: 7 bases; junction bases outside the gene matches: 8. DNA for the CDR3: TGTGCCAGCAGCCTCATGGGACAGGGGATGAATTCACCCCTCCACTTT. Its protein is CASSLMGQGMNSPLHF.

This CDR3 is CASSLDQGASYNEQFF. For the CDR3, the DNA is TGTGCCAGCAGTCTTGACCAGGGGGCTTCCTACAATGAGCAGTTCTTC. The rearrangement uses TRBV11-3 and TRBJ2-1; 8 bases map to TRBD1. The CDR3 loop spans 16 amino acids. Germline CDR1 reads SGHNT; CDR2 reads YENEEA. The junction had 8 bases not matched to a gene; V was cut back by 6 bases and J by 1 base.

The J gene is TRBJ2-7, the V gene TRBV30; 8 nucleotides line up with TRBD2. The CDR3 sequence is 15 residues long. V shed 1 base, J shed 5 bases, and the junction held 10 bases outside the gene matches. CDR1 is GTSNPN and CDR2 is SVGIG in the germline V gene (reference sequence). Written as DNA, the CDR3 is TGTGCCTGGAGTGGGTGGGCGGGAGGCTTTCACGAGCAGTACTTC. Its protein is CAWSGWAGGFHEQYF.

The rearrangement joins TRBV19 to TRBJ2-7, with 9 bases identical to TRBD1. The CDR3 sequence is 16 residues long. CDR1 is LNHDA, CDR2 SQIVND, per germline (reference sequence). The V and J ends lost 1 base and 2 bases, in that order; junction bases with no gene match: 6. Here the CDR3 DNA reads TGTGCCAGTAGTATAGTCTCGGGACAGGGAACCTACGAGCAGTACTTC. This sequence encodes CASSIVSGQGTYEQYF.

This clone has more than one count but fewer than ten. The rearrangement links TRBV5-1 to TRBJ2-3; D unresolved. The CDR3 contains 11 residues. Trimming stripped 0 bases from V and 8 bases from J, with 4 bases between. Germline loops: CDR1 SGHRS, CDR2 YFSETQ. The CDR3 nucleotides read TGCGCCAGCAGCTTGGAAGCTACGCAGTATTTT. Its translation is CASSLEATQYF.

This sequence joins TRBV27 and TRBJ2-3; D may correspond to TRBD1 or TRBD2 (5 bases each). From germline, CDR1 is MNHEY and CDR2 SMNVEV (reference sequence). This CDR3 is 17 amino acids long. V lost 0 bases and J lost 9, with 22 bases in between. This CDR3 is CASSLSYSGPGFGTQYF. CDR3 sequence (DNA): TGTGCCAGCAGTTTATCGTATTCGGGACCCGGCTTCGGGACGCAGTATTTT.

The chain links TRBV6-6 to TRBJ2-5; 12 bases agree with TRBD2. Germline V lookup: CDR1 MNHNY, CDR2 SVGAGI (reference sequence). The CDR3 totals 15 residues. V gave up 5 bases and J gave up 1 base; unmatched junction bases: 2. CDR3 in DNA: TGTGCCAGCAGTCCACTAGCGGGGGGCCAAGAGACCCAGTACTTC. It yields the protein CASSPLAGGQETQYF.

As to this clone: A junction boundary mismatches the germline segment, possibly from a read error. The CDR3, as DNA: TGTGCCTGGGGTGTAGGTTCTTTCGAAAAACTGTTTTTT. Residues: CAWGVGSFEKLFF. The rearrangement joins TRBV30 to TRBJ1-4; the D is unclear. The CDR3 consists of 13 residues. The V gene's germline CDR1 is GTSNPN and CDR2 SVGIG (reference sequence).

V and J are TRBV2 and TRBJ2-1; the D is unclear. Trimming took 5 bases from V and 7 from J, leaving 6 bases between them. Germline V lookup: CDR1 SNHLY, CDR2 FYNNEI. The CDR3 spans 11 residues. CDR3 residues: CASSRRNEQFF. In nucleotides, the CDR3 is TGTGCCAGCAGTCGTCGTAATGAGCAGTTCTTC.

V gene TRBV18 combines with J gene TRBJ2-2; D is unclear. Germline V gene lookup returns CDR1 KGHSH and CDR2 LQKENI. This CDR3 is 15 amino acids long. Trimming took off 0 bases at V and 6 bases at J, with 11 bases between the two ends. In DNA, the CDR3 is TGTGCCAGCTCACCACCCCCTACCCAGGCCGGGGAGCTGTTTTTT. It is translated as CASSPPPTQAGELFF.

The chain combines TRBV28 with TRBJ1-2; TRBD1 aligns across 7 bases. The V segment lost 3 bases and the J segment 6 bases; nucleotides outside the gene matches: 10. Germline V gene data show CDR1 as MDHEN and CDR2 as SYDVKM. The CDR3 has 15 amino acids. The CDR3 region is CASSFPYIQGNGYTF. CDR3 in DNA: TGTGCCAGCAGTTTCCCGTATATACAGGGGAATGGCTACACCTTC.